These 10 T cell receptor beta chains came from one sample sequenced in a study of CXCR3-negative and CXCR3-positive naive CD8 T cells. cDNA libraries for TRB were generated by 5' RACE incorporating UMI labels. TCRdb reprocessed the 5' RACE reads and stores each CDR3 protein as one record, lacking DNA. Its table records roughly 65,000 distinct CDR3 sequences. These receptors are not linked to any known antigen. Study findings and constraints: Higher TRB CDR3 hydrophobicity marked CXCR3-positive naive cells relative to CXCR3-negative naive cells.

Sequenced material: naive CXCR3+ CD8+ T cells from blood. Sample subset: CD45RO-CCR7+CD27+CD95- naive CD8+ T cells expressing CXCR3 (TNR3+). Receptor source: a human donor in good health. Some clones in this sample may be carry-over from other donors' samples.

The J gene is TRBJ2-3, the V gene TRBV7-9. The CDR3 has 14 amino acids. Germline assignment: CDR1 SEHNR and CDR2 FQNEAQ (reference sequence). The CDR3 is CASSIAGITDTQYF.

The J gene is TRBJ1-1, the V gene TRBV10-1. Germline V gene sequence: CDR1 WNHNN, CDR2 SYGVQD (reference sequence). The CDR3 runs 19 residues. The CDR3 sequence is CASSESRASSKEGSTEAFF.

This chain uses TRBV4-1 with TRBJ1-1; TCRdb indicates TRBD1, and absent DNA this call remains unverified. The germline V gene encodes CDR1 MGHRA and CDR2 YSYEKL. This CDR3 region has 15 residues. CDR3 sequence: CASSQGRRVGTEAFF.

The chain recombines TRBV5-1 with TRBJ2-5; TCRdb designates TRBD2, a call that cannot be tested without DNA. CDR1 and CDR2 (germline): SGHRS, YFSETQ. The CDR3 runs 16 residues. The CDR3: CASSFSGGVLQETQYF.

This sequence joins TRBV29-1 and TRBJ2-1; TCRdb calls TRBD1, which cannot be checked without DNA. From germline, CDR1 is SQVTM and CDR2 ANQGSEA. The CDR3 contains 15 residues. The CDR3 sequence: CSVDPGQGYYNEQFF.

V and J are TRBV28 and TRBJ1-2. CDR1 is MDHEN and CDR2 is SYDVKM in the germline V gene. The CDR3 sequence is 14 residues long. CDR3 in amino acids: CASSFQAILDGYTF.

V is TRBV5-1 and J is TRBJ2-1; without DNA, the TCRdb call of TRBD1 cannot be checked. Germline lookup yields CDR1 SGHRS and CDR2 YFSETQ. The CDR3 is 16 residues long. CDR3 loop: CASSWTGETHYNEQFF.

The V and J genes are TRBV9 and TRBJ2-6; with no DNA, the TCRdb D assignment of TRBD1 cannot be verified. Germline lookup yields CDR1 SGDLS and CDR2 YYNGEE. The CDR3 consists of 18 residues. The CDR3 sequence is CASSARTGAASGANVLTF.

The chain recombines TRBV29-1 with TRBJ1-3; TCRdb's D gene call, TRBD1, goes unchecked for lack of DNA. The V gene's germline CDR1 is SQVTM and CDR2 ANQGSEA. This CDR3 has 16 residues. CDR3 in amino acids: CSIEDTDRVYGNTIYF.

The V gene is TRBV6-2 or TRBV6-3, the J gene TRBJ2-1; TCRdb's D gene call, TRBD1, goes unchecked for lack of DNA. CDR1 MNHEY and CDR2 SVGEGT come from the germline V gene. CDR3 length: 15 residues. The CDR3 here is CASSYSRQGDTEQFF.